The 21 T cell receptor beta chains reported below all come from one sample, sequenced in a study of brain T cells in children with intractable seizures. The data were produced by immunoSEQ multiplex PCR, yet TCRdb's version contains in-frame clones alone and is incomplete. The table shows 340,000 or so clones, with about 94% occurring only once. Time point indicated: blood from clinic visit 5 months post-surgery; TSC patient then seizure free. The source was peripheral blood, collected roughly 5 months after surgery. Every receptor here comes from a boy in the first two years of life with tuberous sclerosis and intractable seizures.

J is TRBJ2-7 and V is TRBV4-2; 9 nucleotides match TRBD1. The length of the CDR3 is 15 residues. Per germline, CDR1 LGHNA and CDR2 YNFKEQ. Trimming removed 0 bases from V and 6 bases from J; junction bases left unmatched: 6. This CDR3 is CASSQEAGTGPEQYF. In DNA, the CDR3 is TGTGCCAGCAGCCAAGAGGCCGGGACAGGGCCCGAGCAGTACTTC.

In this sample, this clone turned up a few times. The J gene is TRBJ1-1, the V gene TRBV20-1, with D unresolved. V was trimmed by 4 bases and J by 1 base, leaving 4 bases between them. The CDR3 spans 11 residues. Germline V CDR1 and CDR2: DFQATT, SNEGSKA (reference sequence). CDR3 coding DNA: TGCAGTGCTATGCCGAACACTGAAGCTTTCTTT. Translated: CSAMPNTEAFF.

The rearrangement joins TRBV7-6 to TRBJ1-5; D is uncertain. Trimming removed 3 bases from V and 4 bases from J, with 7 bases in between. This CDR3 contains 13 residues. Germline assignment: CDR1 SGHVS and CDR2 FNYEAQ. CDR3 loop: CASSFNENQPQHF. The CDR3 bases are TGTGCCAGCAGCTTTAATGAGAATCAGCCCCAGCATTTT.

This clone was seen more than once but under ten times. This chain links TRBV29-1 with TRBJ1-5, with 7 bases aligning to TRBD1. CDR1 is SQVTM, CDR2 ANQGSEA, per germline. The CDR3 contains 13 residues. The trim removed 6 bases at V and 5 bases at J, leaving 7 bases unmatched. For the CDR3, the DNA is TGCAGCGTGGCCACAGGGGTTGATCAGCCCCAGCATTTT. It is translated as CSVATGVDQPQHF.

V gene TRBV23-1 combines with J gene TRBJ2-2; the D gene could be TRBD1 or TRBD2 (7 bases each). TRBV23-1 is flagged as an ORF with uncertain function. V dropped 0 bases and J dropped 1 base, with 24 bases sitting between them. This CDR3 comprises 21 residues. The CDR3 loop reads CASSQSTAWERDRGNTGELFF. The CDR3 coding sequence is TGCGCCAGCAGTCAATCGACGGCGTGGGAGCGGGACAGAGGGAACACCGGGGAGCTGTTTTTT.

V usage is TRBV7-3 and J usage is TRBJ2-7; D call uncertain. Germline V lookup: CDR1 SGHTA, CDR2 FQGTGA. CDR3 length: 11 amino acids. Trimming took off 5 bases at V and 6 bases at J, with 8 bases between the two ends. This chain's CDR3 is CASSKTPEQYF. The CDR3 DNA reads as TGTGCCAGCAGCAAGACACCCGAGCAGTACTTC.

The chain joins TRBV11-2 to TRBJ2-7; D unresolved. Germline CDR1 and CDR2: SGHAT and FQNNGV. Trimming took off 1 base at V and 4 bases at J, with 5 bases between the two ends. The CDR3 loop spans 12 amino acids. The CDR3 DNA reads TGTGCCAGCAGCTTAGTGGTTTACGAGCAGTACTTC. Residues: CASSLVVYEQYF.

V usage is TRBV30 and J usage is TRBJ1-2, with 8 bases that match TRBD1. The CDR3 loop spans 13 amino acids. CDR1 and CDR2 from the germline V gene are GTSNPN and SVGIG (reference sequence). V shed 4 bases and J 1 base; nucleotides not matched to a gene: 2. The CDR3 spells CAWNGTGNYGYTF. For the CDR3, the DNA is TGTGCCTGGAATGGGACAGGTAACTATGGCTACACCTTC.

The chain combines TRBV28 with TRBJ1-2; tentatively, D is TRBD1 (6 bases). The V end lost 6 bases, the J end lost 7 bases, and 21 bases lay between the germline ends. CDR3 length: 15 amino acids. CDR1 MDHEN and CDR2 SYDVKM come from the germline V gene. This CDR3 reads CASRHQATGKGGYTF. Written as DNA, the CDR3 is TGTGCCAGCAGGCACCAAGCTACAGGGAAGGGTGGCTACACCTTC.

This chain connects TRBV28 to TRBJ1-2; D not resolved. The germline gives CDR1 MDHEN, CDR2 SYDVKM. Between the trimmed V and J ends, which lost 5 bases and 7 bases, there was a span of 20 bases. This CDR3 spans 15 amino acids. CDR3: CASSPWASTSGGYTF. The CDR3 nucleotides are TGTGCCAGCAGTCCGTGGGCCTCGACCTCGGGTGGCTACACCTTC.

In this sample, this clone turned up once. The V and J genes are TRBV24-1 and TRBJ2-1, with TRBD1 matching over 7 bases. V lost 3 bases to trimming and J lost 6 bases; unmatched junction nucleotides: 7. Germline CDR1 reads KGHDR; CDR2 reads SFDVKD. The CDR3 is 15 amino acids. The CDR3 bases are TGTGCCACCAGTGATCTCTGGGACAGCTTCAATGAGCAGTTCTTC. This gives the protein CATSDLWDSFNEQFF.

The CDR3 nucleotides read TGTGCCAGCAGATCGGGGACAGCCAATTCACCCCTCCACTTT. The encoded protein is CASRSGTANSPLHF. The chain carries TRBV9 and TRBJ1-6; 7 bases agree with TRBD1. In germline, CDR1 is SGDLS, CDR2 YYNGEE. Trimming removed 5 bases from V and 7 bases from J; junction bases left unmatched: 6. This CDR3 comprises 14 residues.

The chain couples TRBV11-2 to TRBJ2-5, with D hard to call. Germline V CDR1 and CDR2: SGHAT, FQNNGV. The V end was cut by 5 bases, the J end by 5 bases, with 9 bases between. The CDR3 is made up of 12 amino acids. As DNA, the CDR3 is TGTGCCAGCAGCCTTTGGAGCGAGACCCAGTACTTC. This codes for CASSLWSETQYF.

The gene calls are TRBV11-2 and TRBJ1-1, with 9 bases lining up with TRBD1. V lost 6 bases, J lost 1 base, and 6 bases stayed unmatched. This CDR3 has 15 amino acids. CDR1 is SGHAT, CDR2 FQNNGV, per germline. The DNA of the CDR3 is TGTGCCAGCAGGACCCAGGACAGGGGGAACACTGAAGCTTTCTTT. Translating gives CASRTQDRGNTEAFF.

The chain carries TRBV5-1 and TRBJ2-3, with 10 nucleotides matching TRBD2. Germline V gene data show CDR1 as SGHRS and CDR2 as YFSETQ. After removal of 4 bases from V and 1 base from J, the junction contained 21 bases not matched to a gene. This CDR3 comprises 21 residues. CDR3 in amino acids: CASSRTSGTNSGRLGTDTQYF. Written as DNA, the CDR3 is TGCGCCAGCAGCAGGACCTCCGGGACAAATAGCGGGAGGTTGGGCACAGATACGCAGTATTTT.

For this clone: Other DNA sequences of this sample code for an identical CDR3. The rearrangement uses TRBV30 and TRBJ1-6; D not resolved. Between the trimmed V and J ends, which lost 0 bases and 0 bases, there was a span of 3 bases. The CDR3 has 14 amino acids. Germline CDR1 is GTSNPN and CDR2 is SVGIG (reference sequence). CDR3 nucleotide sequence: TGTGCCTGGAGTGTTGACTCCTATAATTCACCCCTCCACTTT. Its translation: CAWSVDSYNSPLHF.

The V and J genes are TRBV12-5 and TRBJ1-1; no definite D call. This CDR3 is 15 amino acids long. The germline CDR1 and CDR2 sequences are LGHNT and FRNRAP. Trimming took off 0 bases at V and 6 bases at J, with 14 bases between the two ends. The DNA of the CDR3 is TGTGCTAGTGGTTTGGTAACCCGGGGAGTGGCTGAAGCTTTCTTT. This translates into CASGLVTRGVAEAFF.

The J gene is TRBJ1-4, the V gene TRBV11-2; weak D call: TRBD1 (5 bases). Trimming removed 5 bases from V and 5 bases from J, with 15 bases in between. CDR3 length equals 15 residues. The germline CDR1 and CDR2 sequences are SGHAT and FQNNGV. The CDR3 sequence is CASSPPGRRNEKLFF. The CDR3 DNA sequence: TGTGCCAGCAGCCCACCGGGACGGCGGAATGAAAAACTGTTTTTT.

CDR3 bases: TGTGCCAGCAGCCATGCTCAGGTCCTGAACACTGAAGCTTTCTTT. Its protein product is CASSHAQVLNTEAFF. V and J are TRBV3-1 (or the pseudogene TRBV3-2) and TRBJ1-1; D remains unclear. CDR1 is LGHDT and CDR2 is YNNKEL in the germline V gene (reference sequence). V lost 3 bases to trimming and J lost 0 bases, with 11 bases between them. This CDR3 contains 15 residues.

The chain employs TRBV5-6 and TRBJ2-3; 9 nucleotides align to TRBD2. The germline V gene encodes CDR1 SGHDT and CDR2 YYEEEE. The V and J ends lost 4 bases and 2 bases, in that order; junction bases with no gene match: 14. The CDR3 length is 18 residues. CDR3 amino acids: CASSQLYRAGGNTDTQYF. The CDR3 bases are TGTGCCAGCAGCCAGCTTTATAGAGCGGGGGGCAACACAGATACGCAGTATTTT.

CDR3 region: CASSLQGGQLDTQYF. The CDR3 DNA reads TGTGCCAGCAGCTTACAGGGGGGGCAGTTAGATACGCAGTATTTT. V usage is TRBV7-9 and J usage is TRBJ2-3; either TRBD1 or TRBD2 may supply D (7 bases each). This CDR3 is 15 amino acids long. The V end was cut by 2 bases, the J end by 5 bases, with 14 bases between. Germline assignment: CDR1 SEHNR and CDR2 FQNEAQ (reference sequence).